These 20 T cell receptor beta chains were sequenced from one sample in a study of CD8 T cells in Susac syndrome. About 0.5 to 1 ug RNA was reverse transcribed with random hexamers. MiXCR was run by TCRdb on the immunoSEQ multiplex PCR reads, yielding one entry per CDR3 protein. The table records roughly 120,000 distinct CDR3 sequences, less than 97% of them present only once. The specimen sequenced was CD4+ T cells from PBMCs. The receptor source for this set is a human donor in good health.

The chain couples TRBV5-1 to TRBJ2-4, with D tentatively TRBD2 (5 bases). The CDR3 sequence is 15 residues long. Germline V gives CDR1 SGHRS, CDR2 YFSETQ. V lost 3 bases, J lost 11 bases, and 21 bases lay in between. The CDR3 region has the DNA TGCGCCAGCAGCTGGGATTCCGGGGTCGAAAGTTTTCAGTACTTC. It specifies CASSWDSGVESFQYF.

The V and J genes are TRBV3-1 and TRBJ2-3; D unclear. V was cut by 3 bases and J by 6 bases, with 10 bases left in between. The CDR3 covers 13 residues. The germline CDR1 and CDR2 sequences are LGHDT and YNNKEL (reference sequence). The CDR3 nucleotides are TGTGCCAGCAGCCATGGACCTACCGATACGCAGTATTTT. Protein product: CASSHGPTDTQYF.

The gene calls are TRBV7-2 and TRBJ2-2; 7 positions match TRBD1. The CDR3 contains 15 residues. The ends lost 6 bases at V and 4 bases at J; junction bases unmatched: 8. Germline V gene sequence: CDR1 SGHTA, CDR2 FQGNSA. In DNA, the CDR3 is TGTGCCAGCAGATACCGACAGGGAAGCACCGGGGAGCTGTTTTTT. This encodes CASRYRQGSTGELFF.

This clonotype has only one observation. The chain combines TRBV20-1 with TRBJ2-5, with 10 positions matching TRBD1. The CDR3 consists of 15 residues. Trimming removed 0 bases from V and 4 bases from J; junction bases left unmatched: 5. CDR1 and CDR2 (germline): DFQATT, SNEGSKA (reference sequence). CDR3 DNA: TGCAGTGCTAGAGATGACAGGGGGCAGGTAGAGACCCAGTACTTC. Translating it yields CSARDDRGQVETQYF.

J is TRBJ1-1 and V is TRBV12-3 or TRBV12-4; D not certain. Trimming left V 7 bases short and J 0 bases short, with 12 bases between. This CDR3 has 14 amino acids. The CDR3 nucleotides read TGTGCCAGCATCCGACTATCGATGAACACTGAAGCTTTCTTT. Translated, it gives CASIRLSMNTEAFF.

V is TRBV7-3 and J is TRBJ1-1; D not certain. CDR1 and CDR2 from the germline V gene are SGHTA and FQGTGA. V lost 2 bases to trimming and J lost 1 base, with 8 bases between them. This CDR3 is 14 amino acids long. CDR3 amino acids: CASSLGQENTEAFF. The CDR3 bases are TGTGCCAGCAGCTTAGGGCAGGAGAACACTGAAGCTTTCTTT.

This chain links TRBV20-1 with TRBJ2-5; 8 nucleotides agree with TRBD1. The V gene end was trimmed by 0 bases and the J gene end by 5 bases; junction bases not matched to a gene: 2. This CDR3 region has 13 residues. Germline lookup yields CDR1 DFQATT and CDR2 SNEGSKA (reference sequence). The CDR3 nucleotides are TGCAGTGCTAGAGACACAGGGGGGGAGACCCAGTACTTC. Translating it yields CSARDTGGETQYF.

The chain carries TRBV29-1 and TRBJ1-2; D possibly corresponds to TRBD1 (5 bases). The germline V gene encodes CDR1 SQVTM and CDR2 ANQGSEA. V lost 2 bases, J lost 6 bases, and 10 bases lay in between. This CDR3 has 12 amino acids. Here the CDR3 DNA reads TGCAGCGTTGAAAGGGACTTCGATGGCTACACCTTC. Amino acid sequence: CSVERDFDGYTF.

This chain joins TRBV29-1 and TRBJ1-4; the D is unclear. Germline CDR1 is SQVTM and CDR2 is ANQGSEA. This CDR3 has 16 amino acids. Trimming removed 4 bases at V and 2 bases at J, with 17 bases between. CDR3 in DNA: TGCAGCGTTGCGTGGGGAAGCGGGTGGACTAATGAAAAACTGTTTTTT. Protein sequence: CSVAWGSGWTNEKLFF.

This clonotype was observed a single time. The chain recombines TRBV6-2 or TRBV6-3 with TRBJ1-1; D is ambiguous. The CDR3 loop spans 11 amino acids. Trimming took 8 bases from V and 10 from J, leaving 14 bases between them. In germline, CDR1 is MNHEY, CDR2 SVGEGT. In DNA, the CDR3 is TGTGCCAGCGGCCAGATTTTGGGAGCTTTCTTT. It codes for CASGQILGAFF.

This clonotype was seen only once. The gene calls are TRBV6-5 and TRBJ2-7; TRBD2 aligns across 8 bases. Germline V gives CDR1 MNHEY, CDR2 SVGAGI. V lost 1 base and J lost 0; bases outside the gene matches: 8. The CDR3 runs 17 residues. The CDR3 here is CASSYFLGAGASYEQYF. DNA of the CDR3: TGTGCCAGCAGTTACTTCTTAGGAGCGGGGGCCTCCTACGAGCAGTACTTC.

This sequence joins TRBV7-2 and TRBJ2-4; the D is unclear. Trimming cost V 6 bases and J 1 base, with 1 base left between them. The CDR3 has 11 amino acids. Germline CDR1 and CDR2: SGHTA and FQGNSA. CDR3 nucleotide sequence: TGTGCCAGCAGGGCCAAAAACATTCAGTACTTC. This sequence encodes CASRAKNIQYF. The complete variable domain, with remaining parts taken from reference TRBV7-2 and TRBJ2-4, reads GAGVSQSPSNKVTEKGKDVELRCDPISGHTALYWYRQSLGQGLEFLIYFQGNSAPDKSGLPSDRFSAERTGGSVSTLTIQRTQQEDSAVYLCASRAKNIQYFGAGTRLSVL.

The chain combines TRBV24-1 with TRBJ2-5; tentatively, D is TRBD2 (6 bases). CDR1 is KGHDR, CDR2 SFDVKD, per germline. The CDR3 extends over 17 amino acids. The V gene lost 2 bases and the J gene lost 1 base, with 16 bases spanning the gap. The CDR3 DNA is TGTGCCACCAGTGATTCCCGGACATGGAGGGGCCAAGAGACCCAGTACTTC. This gives the protein CATSDSRTWRGQETQYF.

The chain carries TRBV29-1 and TRBJ2-7; 9 nucleotides line up with TRBD2. Trimming at V came to 2 bases and at J to 0 bases, leaving 11 bases not matched to a gene. CDR1 SQVTM and CDR2 ANQGSEA come from the germline V gene. The CDR3 has 17 residues. CDR3 residues: CSVEIGGRARGSYEQYF. In nucleotides, the CDR3 is TGCAGCGTTGAAATCGGCGGGAGGGCCCGAGGCTCCTACGAGCAGTACTTC.

V usage is TRBV6-4 and J usage is TRBJ2-3, with D uncertain. V lost 0 bases to trimming and J lost 6 bases, with 13 bases between them. In germline, CDR1 is MRHNA, CDR2 SNTAGT. The CDR3 loop spans 15 amino acids. CDR3 amino acids: CASSDSNSRWDTQYF. DNA of the CDR3: TGTGCCAGCAGTGACTCGAATTCACGATGGGATACGCAGTATTTT.

This clonotype was seen more than once but under ten times. The CDR3, as DNA: TGTGCCAGCTACCTCGGCTTCGGAGGCGACGAGCAGTACTTC. The encoded protein is CASYLGFGGDEQYF. The rearrangement uses TRBV18 and TRBJ2-7; TRBD2 is a possible D gene (5 bases). CDR1 is KGHSH and CDR2 is LQKENI in the germline V gene. The CDR3 runs to 14 residues. With 7 bases removed from V and 5 bases from J, the gap between germline ends came to 18 bases. Full variable domain (remainder filled in from reference TRBV18 and TRBJ2-7): NAGVMQNPRHLVRRRGQEARLRCSPMKGHSHVYWYRQLPEEGLKFMVYLQKENIIDESGMPKERFSAEFPKEGPSILRIQQVVRGDSAAYFCASYLGFGGDEQYFGPGTRLTVT.

The rearrangement uses TRBV11-1 and TRBJ2-3, with D tentatively TRBD2 (6 bases). V was trimmed by 1 base and J by 2 bases, leaving 19 bases between them. CDR1 is SGHAT, CDR2 FQDESV, per germline (reference sequence). CDR3 length equals 18 residues. In DNA form, the CDR3 reads TGTGCCAGCAGCTTAGAAAGTGGCTCTTGGAGGGACACAGATACGCAGTATTTT. Protein: CASSLESGSWRDTDTQYF.

The chain joins TRBV29-1 to TRBJ1-1; D is unresolved. CDR3 length equals 12 residues. Trimming removed 8 bases from V and 6 bases from J, with 16 bases in between. Germline CDR1 and CDR2: SQVTM and ANQGSEA. The CDR3 region is CSTLTGNAEAFF. Written as DNA, the CDR3 is TGCAGCACGTTAACGGGGAATGCTGAAGCTTTCTTT.

The chain joins TRBV7-9 to TRBJ2-1; TRBD2 matches 8 bases. The V segment lost 3 bases and the J segment 6 bases; nucleotides outside the gene matches: 16. Germline CDR1 SEHNR, CDR2 FQNEAQ (reference sequence). This CDR3 is built from 18 residues. CDR3 bases: TGTGCCAGCAGCTTCTTTGCGGGCGGGCGGGAGGTATCCAATGAGCAGTTCTTC. Protein sequence: CASSFFAGGREVSNEQFF.

The rearrangement uses TRBV3-1 and TRBJ1-2, with 8 bases fitting TRBD1. The V and J ends lost 5 bases and 8 bases, in that order; junction bases with no gene match: 4. This CDR3 has 12 residues. In germline, CDR1 is LGHDT, CDR2 YNNKEL (reference sequence). The CDR3 DNA is TGTGCCAGCAGCATTACAGGGGGGGGCTACACCTTC. This encodes CASSITGGGYTF.